The clone carrying this T cell receptor (beta chain) was seen at least ten times. What it binds is not known. The data were obtained in a study of T cells in Graves' hyperthyroidism and ophthalmopathy. Study outcomes and limitations: A 13 V-J signature model discriminated ophthalmopathy versus stable hyperthyroidism.

Authors of the study amplified TCR beta CDR3 regions from RNA transcripts. In the first-round RT-PCR of the TCR CDR3, the HTBI primer set was used. TCRdb redid the calling of the multiplex PCR reads with MiXCR, one entry per CDR3 protein. This table holds approximately 640,000 distinct CDR3 sequences, 15% to 20% found once. The CDR3 spans 13 residues. Germline V gene lookup returns CDR1 SGHAT and CDR2 FQNNGV. Trimming took off 2 bases at V and 4 bases at J, with 7 bases between the two ends. Newly diagnosed patients aged 18 to 65 had hyperthyroidism of under 2 months' duration. V usage is TRBV11-2 and J usage is TRBJ2-3; D remains unclear. The sequenced material came from blood. This TCR came from a woman younger than 45 with Graves' hyperthyroidism. DNA for the CDR3: TGTGCCAGCAGCTTATTCACCGCAGATACGCAGTATTTT. Translated: CASSLFTADTQYF. Using reference TRBV11-2 and TRBJ2-3 for the parts outside the CDR3, the full variable domain is EAGVAQSPRYKIIEKRQSVAFWCNPISGHATLYWYQQILGQGPKLLIQFQNNGVVDDSQLPKDRFSAERLKGVDSTLKIQPAKLEDSAVYLCASSLFTADTQYFGPGTRLTVL.